These 15 T cell receptor beta chains were all obtained from the same sample, sequenced in a study of blood T cell repertoires in COVID-19. Libraries were prepared by immunoSEQ multiplex PCR; TCRdb keeps only in-frame clonotypes and omits some of them. In the table there are about 100,000 clones, roughly 80% of which are singletons. The sequenced sample consisted of peripheral blood. The receptor source for this set is a man aged 65 to 79 with active or convalescent COVID-19.

The genes are TRBV6-1 and TRBJ2-1, with 10 bases that match TRBD2. V was clipped by 4 bases and J by 8 bases; unmatched bases: 11. The CDR3 is 16 amino acids. The germline V gene has CDR1 MNHNS and CDR2 SASEGT. The CDR3 nucleotides read TGTGCCAGCAGTGCTCTCGGGCTAGCGGGAGCTGATGAGCAGTTCTTC. Encoded protein: CASSALGLAGADEQFF.

The chain recombines TRBV7-9 with TRBJ1-3, with TRBD1 as a possible D gene (6 bases). The CDR3 contains 15 residues. The germline V and J ends were trimmed by 4 bases and 0 bases, with 10 bases remaining between them. Germline CDR1 and CDR2: SEHNR and FQNEAQ (reference sequence). The CDR3 DNA reads as TGTGCCAGCAGCTCCACAGGGTCCTCTGGAAACACCATATATTTT. Translating gives CASSSTGSSGNTIYF.

J is TRBJ2-5 and V is TRBV29-1; D is undetermined. In germline, CDR1 is SQVTM, CDR2 ANQGSEA. The CDR3 has 13 residues. The V gene lost 6 bases and the J gene lost 1 base, with 12 bases spanning the gap. DNA of the CDR3: TGCAGCGTACCCGGGTATTCCCAAGAGACCCAGTACTTC. Amino acids: CSVPGYSQETQYF.

V usage is TRBV19 and J usage is TRBJ1-5; D gene ambiguous. Trimming removed 0 bases at V and 2 bases at J, with 8 bases between. This CDR3 has 15 amino acids. Germline CDR1 and CDR2: LNHDA and SQIVND (reference sequence). The CDR3 sequence is CASSIEGRGNQPQHF. The CDR3 nucleotides read TGTGCCAGTAGTATAGAGGGGAGGGGCAATCAGCCCCAGCATTTT.

The J gene is TRBJ2-1, the V gene TRBV5-1; 9 positions match TRBD1. The CDR3 spans 16 residues. V gave up 4 bases and J gave up 8 bases; unmatched junction bases: 13. Germline assignment: CDR1 SGHRS and CDR2 YFSETQ. DNA of the CDR3: TGCGCCAGCAGCGGGACAGGGAGATTATTAGTCTATGAGCAGTTCTTC. Amino acid sequence: CASSGTGRLLVYEQFF.

The chain uses TRBV6-6 and TRBJ1-1; D might be TRBD1 (6 bases). The germline gives CDR1 MNHNY, CDR2 SVGAGI (reference sequence). The CDR3 extends over 14 amino acids. V was trimmed by 5 bases and J by 0 bases, leaving 10 bases between them. The CDR3 coding sequence is TGTGCCAGCAGTCCACAGGGAGTGAACACTGAAGCTTTCTTT. Its translation is CASSPQGVNTEAFF.

The V and J genes are TRBV6-4 and TRBJ2-1, with TRBD1 matching 7 bases. The CDR3 runs to 14 residues. Trimming took 7 bases from V and 5 from J; bases not matched to a gene: 8. CDR1 and CDR2 from the germline V gene are MRHNA and SNTAGT. As DNA, the CDR3 is TGTGCCAGCAAACTCACAGGGGTGGACAATGAGCAGTTCTTC. Translated, it gives CASKLTGVDNEQFF.

The rearrangement uses TRBV9 and TRBJ2-3; 8 bases line up with TRBD2. The CDR3 contains 15 residues. The trim removed 2 bases at V and 4 bases at J, leaving 6 bases unmatched. Germline CDR1 and CDR2: SGDLS and YYNGEE. CDR3 amino acids: CASSVGGGAADTQYF. As DNA, the CDR3 is TGTGCCAGCAGCGTCGGGGGGGGCGCGGCAGATACGCAGTATTTT.

The rearrangement joins TRBV9 to TRBJ2-3, with a weak D call TRBD1 (6 bases). The ends were cut back, 3 bases at V and 6 bases at J, with 20 bases in the middle. The CDR3 loop spans 16 amino acids. Germline-derived CDR1 and CDR2 are SGDLS and YYNGEE. CDR3 sequence: CASSAGQVRGADTQYF. The CDR3 region has the DNA TGTGCCAGCAGCGCAGGGCAGGTCAGGGGTGCGGATACGCAGTATTTT.

The chain uses TRBV18 and TRBJ1-5; perhaps TRBD1 as D (5 bases). The V end lost 3 bases, the J end lost 6 bases, and 9 bases lay between the germline ends. The CDR3 loop spans 13 amino acids. Germline values: CDR1 KGHSH, CDR2 LQKENI. Written as DNA, the CDR3 is TGTGCCAGCTCACCCCAGGGAAGTCAGCCCCAGCATTTT. Its translation is CASSPQGSQPQHF.

The V call is TRBV3-1 (or the pseudogene TRBV3-2), the J call TRBJ2-6; 7 nucleotides agree with TRBD1. J lost 3 bases, V lost 1 base, and 12 bases had no gene match. The CDR3 is made up of 19 amino acids. Germline CDR1 reads LGHDT; CDR2 reads YNNKEL (reference sequence). The CDR3 here is CASSQGHNRGRYGANVLTF. The CDR3 region has the DNA TGTGCCAGCAGCCAAGGCCACAACAGGGGAAGGTATGGGGCCAACGTCCTGACTTTC.

The chain recombines TRBV5-1 with TRBJ1-1; D possibly corresponds to TRBD1 (5 bases). The CDR3 extends over 15 amino acids. V gave up 1 base and J gave up 4 bases, with 14 bases separating them. The germline gives CDR1 SGHRS, CDR2 YFSETQ. CDR3 in DNA: TGCGCCAGCAGCTTGAACCAGGGTCCAGGCACTGAAGCTTTCTTT. Protein: CASSLNQGPGTEAFF.

This clone was observed a handful of times. The CDR3 nucleotides read TGTGCCAGCAGTGTAACCGCCAGCTACGAGCAGTACTTC. Translation gives CASSVTASYEQYF. The chain employs TRBV2 and TRBJ2-7; D call uncertain. Germline loops: CDR1 SNHLY, CDR2 FYNNEI. Trimming took 4 bases from V and 3 from J, leaving 10 bases between them. CDR3 length: 13 amino acids.

The chain combines TRBV5-6 with TRBJ2-5, with D perhaps TRBD1 (5 bases). This CDR3 comprises 13 residues. The germline gives CDR1 SGHDT, CDR2 YYEEEE. CDR3 sequence: CATKQVGQETQYF. As DNA, the CDR3 is TGTGCTACTAAACAGGTTGGGCAAGAGACCCAGTACTTC.

This chain links TRBV5-1 with TRBJ2-7, with TRBD1 matching 9 bases. CDR3 length: 13 amino acids. Germline V gene data show CDR1 as SGHRS and CDR2 as YFSETQ. V lost 4 bases to trimming and J lost 4 bases; unmatched junction nucleotides: 3. The CDR3 bases are TGCGCCAGCAGCCGGGACAGGGCTTACGAGCAGTACTTC. This codes for CASSRDRAYEQYF.